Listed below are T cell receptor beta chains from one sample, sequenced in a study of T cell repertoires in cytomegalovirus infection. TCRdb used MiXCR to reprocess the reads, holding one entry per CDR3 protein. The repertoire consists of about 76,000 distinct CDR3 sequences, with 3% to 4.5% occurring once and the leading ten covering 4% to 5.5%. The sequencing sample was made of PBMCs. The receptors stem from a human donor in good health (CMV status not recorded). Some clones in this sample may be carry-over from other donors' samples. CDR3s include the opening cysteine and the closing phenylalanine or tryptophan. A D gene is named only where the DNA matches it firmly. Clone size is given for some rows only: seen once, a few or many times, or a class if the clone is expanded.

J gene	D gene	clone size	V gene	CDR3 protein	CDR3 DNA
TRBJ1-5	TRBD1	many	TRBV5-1	CASSVGQPNQPQHF	TGCGCCAGCAGCGTGGGACAGCCCAATCAGCCCCAGCATTTT
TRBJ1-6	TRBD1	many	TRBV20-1	CSATQGNLNSPLHF	TGCAGTGCTACACAGGGGAATCTTAATTCACCCCTCCACTTT
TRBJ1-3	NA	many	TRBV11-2	CASGFGGAGNTIYF	TGTGCCAGCGGCTTCGGGGGAGCTGGAAACACCATATATTTT
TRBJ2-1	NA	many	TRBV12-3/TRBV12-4	CASSPYGADEQFF	TGTGCCAGCAGTCCCTACGGGGCAGACGAGCAGTTCTTC
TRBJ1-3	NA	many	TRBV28	CASTSGTVGNTIYF	TGTGCCAGCACCTCCGGGACGGTTGGAAACACCATATATTTT
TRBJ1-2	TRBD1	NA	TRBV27	CASSPRRTGADGYTF	TGTGCCAGCAGTCCCAGGAGGACAGGGGCGGATGGCTACACCTTC
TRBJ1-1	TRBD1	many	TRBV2	CASSHTRDSEAFF	TGTGCCAGCAGTCATACCCGGGACAGCGAAGCTTTCTTT
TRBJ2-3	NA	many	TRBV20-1	CSASGGRSSTDTQYF	TGCAGTGCCAGCGGCGGAAGGTCGAGCACAGATACGCAGTATTTT
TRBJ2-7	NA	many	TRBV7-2	CASSFLTTYEQYF	TGTGCCAGCAGCTTCCTCACAACCTACGAGCAGTACTTC
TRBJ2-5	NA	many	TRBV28	CASSFAETQYF	TGTGCCAGCAGTTTTGCGGAGACCCAGTACTTC
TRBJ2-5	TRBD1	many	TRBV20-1	CSCDREETQYF	TGCTCGTGCGACAGGGAAGAGACCCAGTACTTC
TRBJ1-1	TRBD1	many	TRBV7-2	CASSLLGTDTEAFF	TGTGCCAGCAGCCTACTGGGGACAGACACTGAAGCTTTCTTT
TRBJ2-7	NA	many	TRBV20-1	CSAELNWTPYEQYF	TGCAGTGCTGAGCTGAACTGGACCCCCTACGAGCAGTACTTC
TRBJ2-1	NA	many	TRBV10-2	CASSAAVNEQFF	TGCGCCAGCAGTGCCGCGGTAAATGAGCAGTTCTTC
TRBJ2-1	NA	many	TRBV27	CASPGEQFF	TGTGCCAGCCCAGGGGAGCAGTTCTTC
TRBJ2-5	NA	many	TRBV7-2	CASSFMDIQETQYF	TGTGCCAGCAGTTTCATGGATATCCAAGAGACCCAGTACTTC
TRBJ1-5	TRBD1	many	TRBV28	CASSLGQGAHQPQHF	TGTGCCAGCAGTCTGGGACAGGGGGCTCATCAGCCCCAGCATTTT
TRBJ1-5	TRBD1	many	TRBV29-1	CSVELPTGQYQPQHF	TGCAGCGTTGAATTACCGACAGGGCAGTACCAGCCCCAGCATTTT
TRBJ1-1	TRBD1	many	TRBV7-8	CASRTGTGQKAFF	TGTGCCAGCAGAACCGGGACAGGGCAAAAGGCTTTCTTT
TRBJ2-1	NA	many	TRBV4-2	CASSQEEGSYNEQFF	TGTGCCAGCAGCCAAGAAGAGGGGTCCTACAATGAGCAGTTCTTC
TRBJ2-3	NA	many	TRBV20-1	CSAPWGDTQYF	TGCAGTGCCCCCTGGGGAGATACGCAGTATTTT
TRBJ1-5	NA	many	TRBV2	CASSSGTPDVQPQHF	TGTGCCAGCAGCTCAGGGACACCCGATGTACAGCCCCAGCATTTT
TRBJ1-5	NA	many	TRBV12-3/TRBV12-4	CASSLSPTLQPQHF	TGTGCCAGCAGTTTATCTCCTACACTACAGCCCCAGCATTTT
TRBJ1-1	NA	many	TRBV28	CASSLSAGFIVAEAFF	TGTGCCAGCAGTTTATCCGCGGGATTTATTGTGGCTGAAGCTTTCTTT
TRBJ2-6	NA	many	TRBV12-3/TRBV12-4	CASSPSTDHSGANVLTF	TGTGCCAGCAGTCCTTCGACGGACCACTCTGGGGCCAACGTCCTGACTTTC
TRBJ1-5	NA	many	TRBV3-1	CASSVNRDSIQPQHF	TGTGCCAGCAGCGTAAACCGGGACTCTATTCAGCCCCAGCATTTT
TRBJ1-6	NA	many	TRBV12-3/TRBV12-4	CASQTLDSYNSPLHF	TGTGCCAGCCAGACTTTGGACAGCTATAATTCACCCCTCCACTTT
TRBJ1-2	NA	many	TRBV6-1	CASSGPWDGNYGYTF	TGTGCCAGCAGTGGCCCTTGGGACGGAAACTATGGCTACACCTTC
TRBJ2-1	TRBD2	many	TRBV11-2	CASSPLWSSGEYNEQFF	TGTGCCAGCAGCCCCCTTTGGTCTAGCGGGGAATACAATGAGCAGTTCTTC